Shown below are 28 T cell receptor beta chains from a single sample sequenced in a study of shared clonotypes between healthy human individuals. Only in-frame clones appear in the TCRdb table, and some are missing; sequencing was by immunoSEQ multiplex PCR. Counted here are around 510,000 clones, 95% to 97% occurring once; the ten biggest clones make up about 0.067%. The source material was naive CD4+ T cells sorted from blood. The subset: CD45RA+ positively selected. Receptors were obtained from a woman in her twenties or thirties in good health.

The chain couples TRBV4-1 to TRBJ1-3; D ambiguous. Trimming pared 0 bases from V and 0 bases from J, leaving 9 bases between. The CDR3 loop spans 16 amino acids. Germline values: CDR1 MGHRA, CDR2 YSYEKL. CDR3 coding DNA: TGCGCCAGCAGCCAAGACAAGGGCACCTCTGGAAACACCATATATTTT. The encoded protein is CASSQDKGTSGNTIYF.

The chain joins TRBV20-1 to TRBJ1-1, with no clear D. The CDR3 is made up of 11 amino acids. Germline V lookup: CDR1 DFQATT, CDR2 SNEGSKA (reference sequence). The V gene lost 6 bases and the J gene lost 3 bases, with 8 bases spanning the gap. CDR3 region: CSATDDTEAFF. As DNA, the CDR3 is TGCAGTGCAACAGACGACACTGAAGCTTTCTTT.

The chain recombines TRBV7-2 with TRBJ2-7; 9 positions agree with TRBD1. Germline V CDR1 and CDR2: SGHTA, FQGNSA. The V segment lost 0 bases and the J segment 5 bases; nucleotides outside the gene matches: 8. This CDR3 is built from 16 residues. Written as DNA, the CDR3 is TGTGCCAGCAGCTTAGCCCGGGACAGGGTAAGGAACGAGCAGTACTTC. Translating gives CASSLARDRVRNEQYF.

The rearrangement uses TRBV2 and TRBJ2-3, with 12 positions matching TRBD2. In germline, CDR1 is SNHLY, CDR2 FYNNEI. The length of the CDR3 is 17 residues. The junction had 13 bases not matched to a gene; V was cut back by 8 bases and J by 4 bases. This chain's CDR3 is CASSDHRLAGVSDTQYF. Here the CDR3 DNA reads TGTGCCAGCTCTGACCACCGACTAGCGGGAGTATCAGATACGCAGTATTTT.

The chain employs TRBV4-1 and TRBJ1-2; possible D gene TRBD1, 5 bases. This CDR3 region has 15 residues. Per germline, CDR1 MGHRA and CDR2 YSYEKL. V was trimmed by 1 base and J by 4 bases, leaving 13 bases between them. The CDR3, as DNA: TGCGCCAGCAGCCAAGGGGGACCGGAGTCCTATGGCTACACCTTC. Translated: CASSQGGPESYGYTF.

The CDR3 coding sequence is TGTGCCAGCAGTTTCGGGACTAGCGCTTATGAGGAGCAGTACTTC. Amino acid sequence: CASSFGTSAYEEQYF. The rearrangement uses TRBV28 and TRBJ2-7; 10 bases are a match to TRBD2. V was pared by 3 bases and J by 7 bases, with 9 bases of the junction left unmatched. Germline V gene sequence: CDR1 MDHEN, CDR2 SYDVKM. The CDR3 covers 15 residues.

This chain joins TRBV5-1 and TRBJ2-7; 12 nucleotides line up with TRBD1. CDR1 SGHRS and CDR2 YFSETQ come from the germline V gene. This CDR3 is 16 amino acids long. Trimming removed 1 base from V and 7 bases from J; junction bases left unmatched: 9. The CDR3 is CASSLNRDRGLGEQYF. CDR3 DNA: TGCGCCAGCAGCTTGAACCGGGACAGGGGGCTAGGTGAGCAGTACTTC.

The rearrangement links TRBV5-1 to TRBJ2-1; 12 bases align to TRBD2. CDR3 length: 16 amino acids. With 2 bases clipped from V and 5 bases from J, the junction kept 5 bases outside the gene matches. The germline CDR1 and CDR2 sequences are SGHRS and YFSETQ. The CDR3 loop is CASSFRTSGVNNEQFF. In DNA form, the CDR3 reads TGCGCCAGCAGCTTCAGGACTAGCGGGGTAAACAATGAGCAGTTCTTC.

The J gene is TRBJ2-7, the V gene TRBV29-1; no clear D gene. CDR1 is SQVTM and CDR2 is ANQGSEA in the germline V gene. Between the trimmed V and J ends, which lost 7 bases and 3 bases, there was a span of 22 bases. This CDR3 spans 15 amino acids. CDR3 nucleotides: TGCAGCGCACCTGCGCCCCGTTTAGACCGCTACGAGCAGTACTTC. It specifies CSAPAPRLDRYEQYF.

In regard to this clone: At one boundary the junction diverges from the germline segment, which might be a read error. CDR3 protein: CASSMRTGDRTVF. CDR3 coding DNA: TGTGCCAGCAGTATGCGGACAGGGGACCGGACGGTTTTT. The V call is TRBV6-5, the J call TRBJ1-4; TRBD1 matches 9 bases. Germline assignment: CDR1 MNHEY and CDR2 SVGAGI. This CDR3 comprises 13 residues.

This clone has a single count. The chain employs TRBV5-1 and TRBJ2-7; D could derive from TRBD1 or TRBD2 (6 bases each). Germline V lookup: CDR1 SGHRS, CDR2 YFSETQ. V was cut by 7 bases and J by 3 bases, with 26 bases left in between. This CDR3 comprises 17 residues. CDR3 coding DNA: TGCGCCAGCGCCTTGGGGGTTACGGGGGCCATGTTCTACGAGCAGTACTTC. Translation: CASALGVTGAMFYEQYF.

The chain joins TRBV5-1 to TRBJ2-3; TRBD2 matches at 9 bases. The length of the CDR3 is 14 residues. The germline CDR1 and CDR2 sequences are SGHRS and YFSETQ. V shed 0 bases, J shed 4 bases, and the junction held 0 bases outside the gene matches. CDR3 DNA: TGCGCCAGCAGCTTGGCTAGCGGGGCAGATACGCAGTATTTT. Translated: CASSLASGADTQYF.

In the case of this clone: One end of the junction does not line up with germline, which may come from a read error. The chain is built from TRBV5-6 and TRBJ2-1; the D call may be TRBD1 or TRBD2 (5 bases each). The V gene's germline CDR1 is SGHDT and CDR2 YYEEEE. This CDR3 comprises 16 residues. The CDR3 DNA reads TGTGCCAGCAGCTTGCTATCGGGACGGGCGGACCCTCAAGGGATCTTC. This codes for CASSLLSGRADPQGIF.

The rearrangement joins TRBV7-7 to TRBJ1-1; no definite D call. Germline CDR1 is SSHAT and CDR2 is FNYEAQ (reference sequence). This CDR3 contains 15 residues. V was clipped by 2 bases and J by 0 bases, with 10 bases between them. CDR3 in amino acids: CASSLRPRLNTEAFF. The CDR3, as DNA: TGTGCCAGCAGCTTACGCCCCCGATTGAACACTGAAGCTTTCTTT.

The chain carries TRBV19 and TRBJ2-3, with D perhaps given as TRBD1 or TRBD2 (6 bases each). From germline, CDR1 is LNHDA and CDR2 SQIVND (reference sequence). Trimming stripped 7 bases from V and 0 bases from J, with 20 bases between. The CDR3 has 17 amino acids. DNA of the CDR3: TGTGCCAGTAACGGGGGAGCAGGACAGATCAGCACAGATACGCAGTATTTT. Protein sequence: CASNGGAGQISTDTQYF.

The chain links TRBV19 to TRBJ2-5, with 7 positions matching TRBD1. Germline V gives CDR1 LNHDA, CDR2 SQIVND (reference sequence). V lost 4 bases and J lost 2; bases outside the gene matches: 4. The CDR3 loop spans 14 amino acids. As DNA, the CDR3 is TGTGCCAGTAGTAACGACAGGGCTCAAGAGACCCAGTACTTC. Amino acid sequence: CASSNDRAQETQYF.

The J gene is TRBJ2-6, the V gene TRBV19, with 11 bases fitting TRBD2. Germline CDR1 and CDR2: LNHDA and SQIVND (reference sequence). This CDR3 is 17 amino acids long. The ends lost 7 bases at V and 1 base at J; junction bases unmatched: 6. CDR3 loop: CASTVTSGSSGANVLTF. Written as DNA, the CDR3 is TGTGCCAGTACGGTTACTAGCGGGAGTTCTGGGGCCAACGTCCTGACTTTC.

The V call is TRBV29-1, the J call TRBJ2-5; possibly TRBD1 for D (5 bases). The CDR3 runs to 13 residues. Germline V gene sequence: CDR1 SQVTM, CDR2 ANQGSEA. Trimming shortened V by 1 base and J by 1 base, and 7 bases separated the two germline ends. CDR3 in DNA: TGCAGCGTTGAAGGACAGCTCCAAGAGACCCAGTACTTC. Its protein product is CSVEGQLQETQYF.

The CDR3 sequence is CASSSYTGGGYTF. The CDR3 nucleotides read TGTGCCAGCAGTTCCTATACAGGGGGTGGCTACACCTTC. This chain connects TRBV28 to TRBJ1-2; 8 nucleotides line up with TRBD1. The CDR3 consists of 13 residues. J gave up 7 bases and V 4 bases, and 5 bases lay outside the gene matches. CDR1 MDHEN and CDR2 SYDVKM come from the germline V gene.

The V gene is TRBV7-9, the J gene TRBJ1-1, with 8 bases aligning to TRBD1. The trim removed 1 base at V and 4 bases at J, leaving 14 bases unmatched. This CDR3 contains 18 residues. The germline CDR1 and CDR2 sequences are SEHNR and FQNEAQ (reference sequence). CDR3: CASSLGRDIRGRLTEAFF. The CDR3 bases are TGTGCCAGCAGCTTAGGAAGGGATATCAGGGGGCGGCTCACTGAAGCTTTCTTT.

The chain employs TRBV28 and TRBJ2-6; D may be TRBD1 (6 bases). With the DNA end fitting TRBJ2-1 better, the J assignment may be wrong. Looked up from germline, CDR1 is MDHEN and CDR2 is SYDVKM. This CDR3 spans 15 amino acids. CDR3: CASSPGGGETNEQFF. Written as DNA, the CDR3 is TGTGCCAGCAGTCCCGGTGGGGGCGAAACCAATGAGCAGTTCTTC.

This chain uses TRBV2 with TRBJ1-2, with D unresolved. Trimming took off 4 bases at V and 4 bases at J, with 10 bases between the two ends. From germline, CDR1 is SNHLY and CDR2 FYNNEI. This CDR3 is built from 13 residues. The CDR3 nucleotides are TGTGCCAGCAGTGCGGCACCAGCCTATGGCTACACCTTC. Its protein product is CASSAAPAYGYTF.

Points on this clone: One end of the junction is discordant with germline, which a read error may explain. CDR3 loop: CASSGPNRVGSTF. In DNA, the CDR3 is TGTGCCAGCAGTGGCCCTAACAGGGTCGGGTCGACCTTT. The chain has TRBV6-5 and TRBJ1-1; a weak D match, TRBD1 (6 bases). This CDR3 is built from 13 residues. CDR1 is MNHEY and CDR2 is SVGAGI in the germline V gene.

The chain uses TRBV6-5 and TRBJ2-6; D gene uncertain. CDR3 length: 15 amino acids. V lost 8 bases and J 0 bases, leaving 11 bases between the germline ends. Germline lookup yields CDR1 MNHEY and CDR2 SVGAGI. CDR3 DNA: TGTGCCAGCCGCAAGGGCCGCTCTGGGGCCAACGTCCTGACTTTC. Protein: CASRKGRSGANVLTF.

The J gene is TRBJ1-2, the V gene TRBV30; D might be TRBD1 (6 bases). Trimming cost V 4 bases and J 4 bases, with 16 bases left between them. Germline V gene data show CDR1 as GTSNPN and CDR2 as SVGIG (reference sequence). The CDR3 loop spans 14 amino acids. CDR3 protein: CAWIDGGGIYGYTF. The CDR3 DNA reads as TGTGCCTGGATCGACGGAGGGGGTATCTATGGCTACACCTTC.

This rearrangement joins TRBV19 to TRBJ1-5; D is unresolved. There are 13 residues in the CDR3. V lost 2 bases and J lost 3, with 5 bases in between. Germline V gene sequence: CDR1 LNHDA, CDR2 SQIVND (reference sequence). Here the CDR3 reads CASSITYNQPQHF. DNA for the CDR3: TGTGCCAGTAGTATAACCTACAATCAGCCCCAGCATTTT. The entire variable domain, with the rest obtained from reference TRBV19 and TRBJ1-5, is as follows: DGGITQSPKYLFRKEGQNVTLSCEQNLNHDAMYWYRQDPGQGLRLIYYSQIVNDFQKGDIAEGYSVSREKKESFPLTVTSAQKNPTAFYLCASSITYNQPQHFGDGTRLSIL.

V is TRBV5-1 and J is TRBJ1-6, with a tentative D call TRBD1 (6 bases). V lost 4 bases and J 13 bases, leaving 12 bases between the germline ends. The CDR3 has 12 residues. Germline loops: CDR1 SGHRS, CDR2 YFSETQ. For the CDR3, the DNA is TGCGCCAGCAGCGGCGACAGGTCCCCCCTCCACTTT. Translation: CASSGDRSPLHF.

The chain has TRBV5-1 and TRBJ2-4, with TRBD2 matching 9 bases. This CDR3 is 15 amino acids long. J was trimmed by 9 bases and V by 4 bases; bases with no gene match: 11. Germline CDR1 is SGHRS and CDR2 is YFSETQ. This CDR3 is CASSTSSGSGAIQYF. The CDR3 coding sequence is TGCGCCAGCAGCACAAGTAGCGGGAGCGGTGCCATTCAGTACTTC.